The 28 T cell receptor beta chains listed next were all sequenced from one sample in a study of T cell responses to AZD1222 COVID-19 vaccine. Measured with immunoSEQ multiplex PCR; TCRdb has only the in-frame clones, and not every one. Of roughly 180,000 clones in the sample, just over 90% are singletons; the top ten hold 1.3%. Sequencing used peripheral blood, obtained 28 days after the second AZD1222 dose. The receptor source for this set is an adult who received the AZD1222 COVID-19 vaccine.

This clone was seen once. The J gene is TRBJ1-1, the V gene TRBV20-1; D possibly corresponds to TRBD1 (6 bases). Germline loops: CDR1 DFQATT, CDR2 SNEGSKA (reference sequence). Trimming removed 6 bases at V and 11 bases at J, with 16 bases between. There are 11 residues in the CDR3. The CDR3 nucleotides are TGCAGTGCCCCCGGGGGGGGCAGGGCTTTCTTT. It yields the protein CSAPGGGRAFF.

This sequence joins TRBV29-1 and TRBJ1-1, with 7 positions matching TRBD1. This CDR3 is 12 amino acids long. Per the germline V gene, CDR1 is SQVTM and CDR2 is ANQGSEA. V shed 2 bases and J 6 bases; nucleotides not matched to a gene: 3. CDR3 coding DNA: TGCAGCGTTGAATGGACAGGCCCTGAAGCTTTCTTT. Protein: CSVEWTGPEAFF.

The chain carries TRBV19 and TRBJ1-1, with D perhaps TRBD1 (5 bases). V lost 1 base and J lost 5, with 11 bases in between. This CDR3 contains 14 residues. The germline gives CDR1 LNHDA, CDR2 SQIVND (reference sequence). Here the CDR3 DNA reads TGTGCCAGTAGTATAGGGGCAGGGTCGACTGAAGCTTTCTTT. Translated: CASSIGAGSTEAFF. The full variable domain, with the rest looked up from reference TRBV19 and TRBJ1-1, is DGGITQSPKYLFRKEGQNVTLSCEQNLNHDAMYWYRQDPGQGLRLIYYSQIVNDFQKGDIAEGYSVSREKKESFPLTVTSAQKNPTAFYLCASSIGAGSTEAFFGQGTRLTVV.

The table lists this clone with a count of one. The chain employs TRBV11-2 and TRBJ1-2, with D unresolved. The V end lost 7 bases, the J end lost 7 bases, and 19 bases lay between the germline ends. The germline V gene encodes CDR1 SGHAT and CDR2 FQNNGV. This CDR3 is built from 14 residues. CDR3: CASTLTSPTSGYTF. CDR3 in DNA: TGTGCCAGCACCCTGACCTCCCCGACGAGTGGCTACACCTTC.

This clone appeared a single time. The chain employs TRBV7-9 and TRBJ2-5, with TRBD1 identical over 7 bases. V was pared by 5 bases and J by 5 bases, with 5 bases of the junction left unmatched. This CDR3 contains 13 residues. Germline assignment: CDR1 SEHNR and CDR2 FQNEAQ (reference sequence). The CDR3 spells CASSDDRVETQYF. The CDR3 DNA sequence: TGTGCCAGCAGCGATGACAGGGTCGAGACCCAGTACTTC.

The chain employs TRBV30 and TRBJ1-5; D gene ambiguous. The V gene's germline CDR1 is GTSNPN and CDR2 SVGIG (reference sequence). V was clipped by 0 bases and J by 4 bases, with 7 bases between them. The CDR3 runs 13 residues. CDR3 sequence: CAWSVQRNQPQHF. DNA of the CDR3: TGTGCCTGGAGTGTCCAACGAAATCAGCCCCAGCATTTT.

The gene calls are TRBV6-5 and TRBJ1-5, with D perhaps TRBD1 (5 bases). Looked up from germline, CDR1 is MNHEY and CDR2 is SVGAGI. The V gene lost 6 bases and the J gene lost 1 base, with 16 bases spanning the gap. The CDR3 has 16 residues. This chain's CDR3 is CASSYPGGGSNQPQHF. The CDR3 DNA sequence: TGTGCCAGCAGCTACCCCGGTGGGGGGAGCAATCAGCCCCAGCATTTT.

The chain employs TRBV7-8 and TRBJ2-3, with TRBD1 matching over 8 bases. The CDR3 is made up of 15 amino acids. J gave up 4 bases and V 1 base, and 4 bases lay outside the gene matches. The germline V gene encodes CDR1 SGHVS and CDR2 FQNEAQ. CDR3 in DNA: TGTGCCAGCAGCTTAGGACAGGGGAGGTCAGATACGCAGTATTTT. It translates to CASSLGQGRSDTQYF.

The rearrangement links TRBV5-1 to TRBJ1-4; TRBD1 is a possible D gene (6 bases). The V and J ends lost 0 bases and 0 bases respectively, with 9 bases between them. The length of the CDR3 is 16 residues. Germline CDR1 reads SGHRS; CDR2 reads YFSETQ. The CDR3 region has the DNA TGCGCCAGCAGCTTGGAAGGGGGTGCAACTAATGAAAAACTGTTTTTT. Protein sequence: CASSLEGGATNEKLFF.

The rearrangement joins TRBV15 to TRBJ1-1; 7 positions match TRBD1. V lost 8 bases, J lost 4 bases, and 7 bases stayed unmatched. CDR3 size: 13 residues. Germline values: CDR1 LNHNV, CDR2 YYDKDF (reference sequence). For the CDR3, the DNA is TGTGCCACCTCTTTAACAGGGGCCACTGAAGCTTTCTTT. Its translation: CATSLTGATEAFF.

The gene calls are TRBV4-2 and TRBJ2-3; D is perhaps TRBD2 (5 bases). CDR1 and CDR2 (germline): LGHNA, YNFKEQ. Trimming pared 0 bases from V and 1 base from J, leaving 8 bases between. This CDR3 is built from 15 residues. Here the CDR3 reads CASSQDMRGTDTQYF. The CDR3 DNA reads as TGTGCCAGCAGCCAAGATATGAGGGGCACAGATACGCAGTATTTT.

The chain uses TRBV2 and TRBJ2-1, with D perhaps matching TRBD1 (5 bases). V was trimmed by 7 bases and J by 9 bases, leaving 19 bases between them. The CDR3 runs 14 residues. CDR1 is SNHLY and CDR2 is FYNNEI in the germline V gene. For the CDR3, the DNA is TGTGCCAGCACTCAAGCCGACAGCTCCCTTGAGCAGTTCTTC. This encodes CASTQADSSLEQFF.

This chain uses TRBV3-1 (or the pseudogene TRBV3-2) with TRBJ2-5; TRBD2 matches 7 bases. J was trimmed by 4 bases and V by 1 base; bases with no gene match: 6. This CDR3 region has 15 residues. The V gene's germline CDR1 is LGHDT and CDR2 YNNKEL (reference sequence). CDR3 region: CASSQGRTSGETQYF. For the CDR3, the DNA is TGTGCCAGCAGCCAAGGTCGGACTAGTGGAGAGACCCAGTACTTC.

The chain carries TRBV29-1 and TRBJ2-7, with 8 bases fitting TRBD2. This CDR3 contains 12 residues. Germline CDR1 and CDR2: SQVTM and ANQGSEA. Germline trimming cut 6 bases from V and 6 bases from J; bases unmatched to any gene: 7. CDR3 nucleotides: TGCAGCGTCGGGGGGGCGTCACGCGAGCAGTACTTC. Protein: CSVGGASREQYF.

The chain has TRBV24-1 and TRBJ2-1; the D gene is possibly TRBD2 (5 bases). This CDR3 region has 14 residues. The V end lost 3 bases, the J end lost 6 bases, and 11 bases lay between the germline ends. The V gene's germline CDR1 is KGHDR and CDR2 SFDVKD. CDR3 protein: CATSDDGLINEQFF. CDR3 nucleotide sequence: TGTGCCACCAGTGATGACGGACTGATCAATGAGCAGTTCTTC.

V and J are TRBV11-3 and TRBJ1-1; D call uncertain. The CDR3 sequence is 12 residues long. The germline V gene has CDR1 SGHNT and CDR2 YENEEA. The V end was cut by 5 bases, the J end by 5 bases, with 9 bases between. In DNA form, the CDR3 reads TGTGCCAGCAGCGATAGCGGGACTGAAGCTTTCTTT. The encoded protein is CASSDSGTEAFF.

The chain uses TRBV19 and TRBJ1-2; 9 bases are a match to TRBD1. In germline, CDR1 is LNHDA, CDR2 SQIVND (reference sequence). This CDR3 comprises 18 residues. V shed 5 bases and J 8 bases; nucleotides not matched to a gene: 21. CDR3 bases: TGTGCCAGTAGTCCGACTTCCGGGACAGGGATACGGCCGGGGGGCTACACCTTC. Translation gives CASSPTSGTGIRPGGYTF.

V and J are TRBV7-2 and TRBJ1-6, with D perhaps matching TRBD1 (6 bases). Trimming removed 1 base at V and 8 bases at J, with 21 bases between. Germline V gene lookup returns CDR1 SGHTA and CDR2 FQGNSA. CDR3 length equals 18 residues. The CDR3, as DNA: TGTGCCAGCAGCTTAGACGGGGGGCCCCTTGAAGTTTATTCACCCCTCCACTTT. Encoded protein: CASSLDGGPLEVYSPLHF.

The chain carries TRBV7-8 and TRBJ1-6; TRBD1 agrees at 9 bases. The CDR3 has 15 amino acids. V lost 5 bases to trimming and J lost 7 bases; unmatched junction nucleotides: 6. Germline lookup yields CDR1 SGHVS and CDR2 FQNEAQ. DNA for the CDR3: TGTGCCAGCAGCCCCCGAGGACAGGGGAATTCACCCCTCCACTTT. It encodes CASSPRGQGNSPLHF.

The chain combines TRBV11-2 with TRBJ2-1; TRBD2 is a possible D gene (5 bases). Germline CDR1 and CDR2: SGHAT and FQNNGV. Trimming took 5 bases from V and 6 from J, leaving 14 bases between them. CDR3 length equals 14 residues. In DNA form, the CDR3 reads TGTGCCAGCAGCCCGCCGGGATTTTCCAATGAGCAGTTCTTC. It translates to CASSPPGFSNEQFF.

This rearrangement joins TRBV6-5 to TRBJ1-2; D is unresolved. V gave up 4 bases and J gave up 7 bases, with 13 bases separating them. CDR3 length: 13 residues. CDR1 and CDR2 (germline): MNHEY, SVGAGI. CDR3 region: CASSSLKGSGYTF. As DNA, the CDR3 is TGTGCCAGCAGTTCTCTAAAGGGTTCTGGCTACACCTTC.

This rearrangement joins TRBV19 to TRBJ1-5, with 9 bases identical to TRBD1. The ends lost 3 bases at V and 4 bases at J; junction bases unmatched: 4. CDR1 is LNHDA, CDR2 SQIVND, per germline (reference sequence). This CDR3 comprises 15 residues. As DNA, the CDR3 is TGTGCCAGTAGTATGGGGACAGGGTATAATCAGCCCCAGCATTTT. Protein sequence: CASSMGTGYNQPQHF.

V gene TRBV30 combines with J gene TRBJ1-6; no firm D call. The length of the CDR3 is 15 residues. CDR1 and CDR2 from the germline V gene are GTSNPN and SVGIG (reference sequence). Trimming left V 2 bases short and J 5 bases short, with 13 bases between. CDR3 sequence (DNA): TGTGCCTGGAGTCCACCCCGGGCGAATAATTCACCCCTCCACTTT. Translating gives CAWSPPRANNSPLHF.

V usage is TRBV11-2 and J usage is TRBJ1-6, with a tentative D call TRBD1 (5 bases). Germline CDR1 reads SGHAT; CDR2 reads FQNNGV. V was clipped by 0 bases and J by 10 bases, with 13 bases between them. The CDR3 sequence is 15 residues long. The CDR3 loop reads CASSLEGPGGSPLHF. CDR3 sequence (DNA): TGTGCCAGCAGCTTAGAGGGGCCGGGGGGGTCACCCCTCCACTTT.

This clone was seen only once. The chain combines TRBV6-2 or TRBV6-3 with TRBJ1-5; tentative D call: TRBD1 (6 bases). The CDR3 sequence is 14 residues long. Germline V gives CDR1 MNHEY, CDR2 SVGEGT. The V gene lost 6 bases and the J gene lost 1 base, with 10 bases spanning the gap. The CDR3 is CASSSTGSNQPQHF. CDR3 nucleotides: TGTGCCAGCAGCTCAACAGGGAGCAATCAGCCCCAGCATTTT.

J is TRBJ2-3 and V is TRBV4-1; D gene ambiguous. V lost 0 bases and J 6 bases, leaving 4 bases between the germline ends. Germline lookup yields CDR1 MGHRA and CDR2 YSYEKL. The CDR3 extends over 12 amino acids. DNA of the CDR3: TGCGCCAGCAGCCAAGAAATTGATACGCAGTATTTT. This codes for CASSQEIDTQYF.

The J gene is TRBJ2-3, the V gene TRBV5-6, with D tentatively TRBD2 (6 bases). This CDR3 has 14 residues. V was cut by 5 bases and J by 4 bases, with 14 bases left in between. The germline V gene has CDR1 SGHDT and CDR2 YYEEEE. CDR3 sequence reads: CASSLGLRADTQYF. The CDR3 coding sequence is TGTGCCAGCAGTCTGGGACTCAGGGCAGATACGCAGTATTTT.

The V call is TRBV5-5, the J call TRBJ1-1; D remains ambiguous. The germline V gene encodes CDR1 SGHKS and CDR2 YYEKEE (reference sequence). The CDR3 is 13 residues long. V dropped 1 base and J dropped 0 bases, with 4 bases sitting between them. DNA of the CDR3: TGTGCCAGCAGCTTGTTCGTGAACACTGAAGCTTTCTTT. Protein: CASSLFVNTEAFF.